One sample yielded the 7 T cell receptor beta chains listed below, sequenced in a study of T cell responses to AZD1222 COVID-19 vaccine. Clones were sequenced by immunoSEQ multiplex PCR, and TCRdb holds only the in-frame ones, with some missing. Counted here are about 130,000 clones, about 90% occurring once; the ten biggest clones make up 1.5% to 2%. Sequenced here: peripheral blood, sampled on day 0 of AZD1222 vaccination. The receptors come from an adult in good health.

The chain combines TRBV5-5 with TRBJ1-4; TRBD1 matches 9 bases. Germline V gene sequence: CDR1 SGHKS, CDR2 YYEKEE (reference sequence). This CDR3 has 16 residues. J was trimmed by 9 bases and V by 3 bases; bases with no gene match: 12. The chain's CDR3 is CASSYSSGTGSQKLFF. CDR3 in DNA: TGTGCCAGCAGCTACTCATCCGGGACAGGGTCTCAAAAACTGTTTTTT.

This chain connects TRBV28 to TRBJ2-6; tentative D call: TRBD1 (6 bases). Per the germline V gene, CDR1 is MDHEN and CDR2 is SYDVKM. Trimming left V 3 bases short and J 0 bases short, with 12 bases between. This CDR3 has 17 residues. CDR3 DNA: TGTGCCAGCAGTTTGGGGGCGGAATACTCTGGGGCCAACGTCCTGACTTTC. Protein sequence: CASSLGAEYSGANVLTF. The whole variable domain, remainder taken from reference TRBV28 and TRBJ2-6, is DVKVTQSSRYLVKRTGEKVFLECVQDMDHENMFWYRQDPGLGLRLIYFSYDVKMKEKGDIPEGYSVSREKKERFSLILESASTNQTSMYLCASSLGAEYSGANVLTFGAGSRLTVL.

The V call is TRBV7-2, the J call TRBJ1-2; 7 bases match TRBD1. This CDR3 contains 16 residues. The V segment lost 2 bases and the J segment 5 bases; nucleotides outside the gene matches: 11. Germline CDR1 is SGHTA and CDR2 is FQGNSA. The CDR3 sequence is CASSLSAWDSIYGYTF. The CDR3 DNA reads as TGTGCCAGCAGCTTAAGCGCATGGGACAGCATTTATGGCTACACCTTC.

The sample holds one count of this clone. The chain is built from TRBV2 and TRBJ1-5; the D gene is possibly TRBD1 (5 bases). The CDR3 totals 16 residues. Trimming left V 5 bases short and J 4 bases short, with 18 bases between. Germline V gene data show CDR1 as SNHLY and CDR2 as FYNNEI. Written as DNA, the CDR3 is TGTGCCAGCAGTCATCTCCGGGACGATCGGAATCAGCCCCAGCATTTT. Amino acid sequence: CASSHLRDDRNQPQHF.

CDR3 region: CASSPSFNTEAFF. The CDR3, as DNA: TGTGCCAGCAGCCCTTCTTTCAACACTGAAGCTTTCTTT. The gene calls are TRBV14 and TRBJ1-1, with no clear D. The V gene lost 4 bases and the J gene lost 2 bases, with 8 bases spanning the gap. The germline V gene encodes CDR1 SGHDN and CDR2 FVKESK. The CDR3 has 13 amino acids.

This chain links TRBV10-3 with TRBJ1-2, with D perhaps matching TRBD1 (5 bases). V dropped 0 bases and J dropped 0 bases, with 14 bases sitting between them. Germline lookup yields CDR1 ENHRY and CDR2 SYGVKD. This CDR3 region has 17 residues. The CDR3 region has the DNA TGTGCCATCAGTGAGTCGGTAAGGGGCAGCTCTAACTATGGCTACACCTTC. Its protein product is CAISESVRGSSNYGYTF.

The chain carries TRBV4-2 and TRBJ1-1, with D possibly being TRBD1 (5 bases). The V gene lost 1 base and the J gene lost 5 bases, with 14 bases spanning the gap. The CDR3 length is 15 residues. Germline CDR1 LGHNA, CDR2 YNFKEQ. CDR3 protein: CASSQVLGRGTEAFF. As DNA, the CDR3 is TGTGCCAGCAGCCAAGTATTAGGGAGGGGAACTGAAGCTTTCTTT.